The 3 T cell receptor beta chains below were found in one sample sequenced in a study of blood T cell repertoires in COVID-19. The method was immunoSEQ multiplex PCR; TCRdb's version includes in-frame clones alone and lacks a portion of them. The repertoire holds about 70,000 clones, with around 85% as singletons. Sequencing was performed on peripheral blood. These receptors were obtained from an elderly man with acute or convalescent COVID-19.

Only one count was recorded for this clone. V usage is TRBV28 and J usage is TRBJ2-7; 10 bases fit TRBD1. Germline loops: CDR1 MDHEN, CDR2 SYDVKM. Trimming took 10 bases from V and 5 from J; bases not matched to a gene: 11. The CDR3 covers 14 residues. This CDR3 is CATKDRGALDEQYF. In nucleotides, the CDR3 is TGTGCCACCAAGGACAGGGGGGCCCTCGACGAGCAGTACTTC. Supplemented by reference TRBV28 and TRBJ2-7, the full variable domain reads DVKVTQSSRYLVKRTGEKVFLECVQDMDHENMFWYRQDPGLGLRLIYFSYDVKMKEKGDIPEGYSVSREKKERFSLILESASTNQTSMYLCATKDRGALDEQYFGPGTRLTVT.

DNA for the CDR3: TGTGCCAGCAATACCAGGGGCACAGATACGCAGTATTTT. Its protein product is CASNTRGTDTQYF. This chain joins TRBV6-5 and TRBJ2-3; D is possibly TRBD1 (5 bases). CDR1 MNHEY and CDR2 SVGAGI come from the germline V gene. The CDR3 totals 13 residues. Trimming cost V 7 bases and J 1 base, with 9 bases left between them.

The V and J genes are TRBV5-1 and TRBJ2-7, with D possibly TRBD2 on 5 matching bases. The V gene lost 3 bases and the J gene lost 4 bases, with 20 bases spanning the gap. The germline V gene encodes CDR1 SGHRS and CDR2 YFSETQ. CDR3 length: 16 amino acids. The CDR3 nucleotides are TGCGCCAGCAGCTCGTCCCAACGACATTCGGGATACGAGCAGTACTTC. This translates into CASSSSQRHSGYEQYF. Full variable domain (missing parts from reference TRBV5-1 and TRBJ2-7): KAGVTQTPRYLIKTRGQQVTLSCSPISGHRSVSWYQQTPGQGLQFLFEYFSETQRNKGNFPGRFSGRQFSNSRSEMNVSTLELGDSALYLCASSSSQRHSGYEQYFGPGTRLTVT.